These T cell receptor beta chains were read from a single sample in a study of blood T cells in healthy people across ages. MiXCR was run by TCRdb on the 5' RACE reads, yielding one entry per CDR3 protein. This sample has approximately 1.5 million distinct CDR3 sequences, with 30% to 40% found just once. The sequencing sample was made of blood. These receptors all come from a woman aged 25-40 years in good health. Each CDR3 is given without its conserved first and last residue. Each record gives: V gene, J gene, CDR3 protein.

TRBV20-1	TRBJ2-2	SASREAGELF
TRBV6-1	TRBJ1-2	ASRAPGPSDSNYGYT
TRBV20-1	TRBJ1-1	SARDNGGTEAF
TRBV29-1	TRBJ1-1	SVEGLDEAF
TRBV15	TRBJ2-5	ATSRDRGQGRREQY
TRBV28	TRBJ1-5	ASSEGQGAMGNQPQH
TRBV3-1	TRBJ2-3	ASSQGTLISADTQY
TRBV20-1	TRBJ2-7	SARDESLAGIHEQY
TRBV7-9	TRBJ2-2	ASSPPGQTNTGELF
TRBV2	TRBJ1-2	ASTPEGSSNYGYT
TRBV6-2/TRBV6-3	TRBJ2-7	ASSDQDGKQY
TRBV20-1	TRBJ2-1	SASLTGSPYNEQF
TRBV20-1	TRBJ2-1	SPRNSGRASEQF
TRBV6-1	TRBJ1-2	ASSEGSRAGYT
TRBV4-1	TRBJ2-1	ASSQPLAGTSYNEQF
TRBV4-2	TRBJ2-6	ASSQETSRGANVLT
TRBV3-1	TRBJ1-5	ASSPGWYQPQH
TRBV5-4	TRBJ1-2	ASNSGRDRGFNGYT
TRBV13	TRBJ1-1	ASGYDRSTEAF
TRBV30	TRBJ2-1	ASAGGARYNEQF
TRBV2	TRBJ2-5	ASSPRTSGVTQY
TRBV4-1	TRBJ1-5	ASSQGQTDQPQH
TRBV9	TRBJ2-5	ASSVGSDSRETQY
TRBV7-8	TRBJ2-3	ASSFGALDTQY